This T cell receptor (beta chain) was observed in a study of shared clonotypes between healthy human individuals. With regard to this clone: Its antigen is not known.

Only Caucasian adults living in Nashville, Tennessee served as donors. V lost 5 bases and J lost 8, with 26 bases in between. Germline CDR1 and CDR2: SEHNR and FQNEAQ (reference sequence). This CDR3 has 17 residues. The repertoire was sequenced with immunoSEQ multiplex PCR; TCRdb's copy has only in-frame clones and lacks some. This table has about 1,500,000 clones, around 97% appearing once. Findings and caveats of the study: Approximately 5.4% of naive CD4 clonotypes were common to several donors. Sequencing depth was predicted to influence how clonotypes are shared among donors. Richness estimates generally favored naive over memory subsets.

The rearrangement uses TRBV7-9 and TRBJ2-3; the D gene is possibly TRBD2 (6 bases). What was sequenced was naive CD4+ T cells sorted from blood. Specified subset: CD45RA+ positively selected. The TCR comes from a man aged 25 to 40 in good health. The CDR3 coding sequence is TGTGCCAGCAGCATCCGGGACTTTCGAAAGAACAACACTACGCAGTATTTT. Protein product: CASSIRDFRKNNTTQYF.